What follows describes a single T cell receptor beta chain. Its specificity is not known. This CDR3 spans 13 amino acids. With 5 bases clipped from V and 4 bases from J, the junction kept 4 bases outside the gene matches. The V gene's germline CDR1 is MDHEN and CDR2 SYDVKM. The data originate from a study of a mutant IDH1 vaccine in newly diagnosed glioma. TCRdb's copy holds only in-frame clones and misses some; the assay was immunoSEQ multiplex PCR. The data show 35,000 to 50,000 clones, approximately 89% seen once. Time point denoted: week 23, last vaccination. A 20-mer mutant IDH1 peptide at 300 ug was injected subcutaneously with topical imiquimod.

Sequences were derived from PBMCs, sampled from a glioma patient whose treatment included an IDH1 peptide vaccine. J is TRBJ1-2 and V is TRBV28; 7 bases agree with TRBD1. This clonotype was sampled from a man aged 50 or older with glioma. The CDR3 sequence: CASSVNRGYGYTF. CDR3 DNA: TGTGCCAGCAGTGTAAACAGGGGCTATGGCTACACCTTC.